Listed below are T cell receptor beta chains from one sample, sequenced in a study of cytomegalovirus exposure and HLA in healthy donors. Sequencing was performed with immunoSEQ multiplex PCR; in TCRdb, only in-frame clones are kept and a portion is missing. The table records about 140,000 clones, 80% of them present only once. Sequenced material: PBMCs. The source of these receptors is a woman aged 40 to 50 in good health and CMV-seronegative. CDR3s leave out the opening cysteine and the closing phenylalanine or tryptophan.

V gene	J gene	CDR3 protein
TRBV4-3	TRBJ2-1	ASSEWGGGYYNEQF
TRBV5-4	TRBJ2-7	ASSPGVVAYEQY
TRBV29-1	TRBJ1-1	SVRDSGFPEAF
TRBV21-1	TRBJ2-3	ASSRRTLHSGSVMDTQY
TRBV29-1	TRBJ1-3	SVGRGNSGNTIY
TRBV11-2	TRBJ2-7	ASSLGLGTFYEQY
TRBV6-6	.	ASSYLTGDEQY
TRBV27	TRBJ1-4	ASHTGGGGKLF
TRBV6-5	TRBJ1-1	ASSPDPGETEAF
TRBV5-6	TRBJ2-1	ASGLNNEQF
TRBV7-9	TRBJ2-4	ATGYGGQGHIQY
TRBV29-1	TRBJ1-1	SVTTGVTEAF
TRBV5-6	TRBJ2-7	ASSRPTGVTHEQY
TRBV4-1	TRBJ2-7	ASSRELAGYEQY
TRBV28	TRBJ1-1	ATNQGDTEAF
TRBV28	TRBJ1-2	AGSSWGGGYGYT
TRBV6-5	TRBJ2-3	ASRPTGLLNTQY
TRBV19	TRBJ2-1	ASRGREHNEQF
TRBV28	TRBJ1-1	ASSLRRWDNGGTEAF
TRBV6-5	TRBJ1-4	ASRGTGEKLF
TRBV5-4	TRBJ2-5	ASSPSTSGGARETQY
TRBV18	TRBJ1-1	ASSPQGATEAF
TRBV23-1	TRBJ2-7	ASTGFTYEQY